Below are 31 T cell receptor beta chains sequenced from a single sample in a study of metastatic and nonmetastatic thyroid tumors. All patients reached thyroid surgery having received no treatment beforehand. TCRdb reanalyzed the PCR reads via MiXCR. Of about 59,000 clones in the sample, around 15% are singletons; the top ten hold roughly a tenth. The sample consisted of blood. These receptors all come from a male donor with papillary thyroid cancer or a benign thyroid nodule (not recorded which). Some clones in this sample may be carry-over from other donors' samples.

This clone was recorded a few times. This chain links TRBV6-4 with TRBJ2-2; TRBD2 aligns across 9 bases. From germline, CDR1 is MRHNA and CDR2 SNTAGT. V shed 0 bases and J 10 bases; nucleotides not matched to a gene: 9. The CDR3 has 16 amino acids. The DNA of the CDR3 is TGTGCCAGCAGTGACTCCAGCGGGGGGTCCATCGCGGAGCTGTTTTTT. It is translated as CASSDSSGGSIAELFF.

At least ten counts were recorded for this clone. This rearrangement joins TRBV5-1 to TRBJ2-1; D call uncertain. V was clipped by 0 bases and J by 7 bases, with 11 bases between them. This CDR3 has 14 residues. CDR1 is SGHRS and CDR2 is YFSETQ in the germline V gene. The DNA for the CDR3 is TGCGCCAGCAGCTTGGCCCGGGTTAGGAATGAGCAGTTCTTC. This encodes CASSLARVRNEQFF.

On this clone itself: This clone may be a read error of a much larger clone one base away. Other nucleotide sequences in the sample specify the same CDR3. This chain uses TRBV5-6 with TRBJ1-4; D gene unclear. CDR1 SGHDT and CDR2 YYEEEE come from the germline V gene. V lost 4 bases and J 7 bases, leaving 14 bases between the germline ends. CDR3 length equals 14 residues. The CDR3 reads CASSPDGNVEKLFF. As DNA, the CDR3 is TGTGCCAGCAGCCCTGACGGGAACGTTGAAAAACTGTTTTTT.

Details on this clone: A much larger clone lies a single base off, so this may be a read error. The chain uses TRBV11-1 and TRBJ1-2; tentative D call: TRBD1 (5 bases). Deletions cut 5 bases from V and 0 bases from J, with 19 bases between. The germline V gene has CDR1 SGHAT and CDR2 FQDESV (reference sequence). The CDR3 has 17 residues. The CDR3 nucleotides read TGTGCCAGCAGCCGGGGCACAGGAGCTACTTCTAACTATGGCTACACCTTC. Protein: CASSRGTGATSNYGYTF.

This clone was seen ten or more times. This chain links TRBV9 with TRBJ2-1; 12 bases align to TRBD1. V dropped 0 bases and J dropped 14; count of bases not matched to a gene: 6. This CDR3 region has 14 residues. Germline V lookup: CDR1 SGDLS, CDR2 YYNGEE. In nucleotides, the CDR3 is TGTGCCAGCAGCGTAGGGGGGACAGGGGGCGCGGAGTTCTTC. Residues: CASSVGGTGGAEFF.

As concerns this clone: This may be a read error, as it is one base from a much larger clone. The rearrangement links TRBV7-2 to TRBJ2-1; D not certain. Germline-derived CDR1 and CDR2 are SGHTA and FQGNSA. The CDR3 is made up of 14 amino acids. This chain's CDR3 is CASSLREQYNEKFF. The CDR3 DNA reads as TGTGCCAGCAGCTTAAGGGAACAATACAATGAGAAGTTCTTC.

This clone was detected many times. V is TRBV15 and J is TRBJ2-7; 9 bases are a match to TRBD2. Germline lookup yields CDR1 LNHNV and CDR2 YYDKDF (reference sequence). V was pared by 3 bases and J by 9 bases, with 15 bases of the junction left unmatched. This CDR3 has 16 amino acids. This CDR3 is CATSRERASGISGQYF. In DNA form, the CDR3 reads TGTGCCACCAGCAGGGAACGAGCTAGCGGGATCTCTGGGCAGTACTTC.

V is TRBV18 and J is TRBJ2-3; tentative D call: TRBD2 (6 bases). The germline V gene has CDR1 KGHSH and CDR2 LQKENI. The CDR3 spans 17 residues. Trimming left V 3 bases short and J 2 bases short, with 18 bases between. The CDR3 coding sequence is TGTGCCAGCTCACCTCGGCTAGCGATAGGTTTCACAGATACGCAGTATTTT. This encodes CASSPRLAIGFTDTQYF.

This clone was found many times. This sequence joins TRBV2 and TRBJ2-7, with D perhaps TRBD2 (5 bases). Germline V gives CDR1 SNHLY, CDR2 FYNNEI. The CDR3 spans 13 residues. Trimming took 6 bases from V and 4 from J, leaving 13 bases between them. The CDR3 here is CASSASGWYEQYF. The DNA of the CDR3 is TGTGCCAGCAGCGCAAGCGGTTGGTACGAGCAGTACTTC.

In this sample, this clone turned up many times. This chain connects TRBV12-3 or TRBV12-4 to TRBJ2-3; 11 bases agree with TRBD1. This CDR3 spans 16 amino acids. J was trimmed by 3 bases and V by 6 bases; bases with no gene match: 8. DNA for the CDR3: TGTGCCAGCAGCCAGGACAGGGGGCTGGTTACAGATACGCAGTATTTT. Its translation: CASSQDRGLVTDTQYF.

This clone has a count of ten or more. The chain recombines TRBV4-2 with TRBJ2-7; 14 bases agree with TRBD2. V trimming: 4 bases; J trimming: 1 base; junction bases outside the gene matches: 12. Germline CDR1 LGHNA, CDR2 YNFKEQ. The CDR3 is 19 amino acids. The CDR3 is CASSPTRLAGGPFSYEQYV. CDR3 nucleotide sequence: TGTGCCAGCAGCCCGACTCGACTAGCGGGAGGGCCTTTTTCCTACGAGCAGTACGTC.

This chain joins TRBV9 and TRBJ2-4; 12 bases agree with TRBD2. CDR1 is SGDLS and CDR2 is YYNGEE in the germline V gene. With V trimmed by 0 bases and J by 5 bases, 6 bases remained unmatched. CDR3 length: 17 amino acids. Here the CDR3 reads CASSVGLAGEWENIQYF. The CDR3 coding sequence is TGTGCCAGCAGCGTAGGACTAGCGGGAGAGTGGGAAAACATTCAGTACTTC.

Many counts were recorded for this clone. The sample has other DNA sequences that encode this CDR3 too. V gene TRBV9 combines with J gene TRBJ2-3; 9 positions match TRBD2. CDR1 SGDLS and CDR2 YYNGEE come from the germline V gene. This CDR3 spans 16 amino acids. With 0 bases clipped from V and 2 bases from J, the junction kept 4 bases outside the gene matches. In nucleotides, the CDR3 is TGTGCCAGCAGCGTAGTTGCGGGGGGGCCCACAGATACGCAGTATTTT. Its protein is CASSVVAGGPTDTQYF.

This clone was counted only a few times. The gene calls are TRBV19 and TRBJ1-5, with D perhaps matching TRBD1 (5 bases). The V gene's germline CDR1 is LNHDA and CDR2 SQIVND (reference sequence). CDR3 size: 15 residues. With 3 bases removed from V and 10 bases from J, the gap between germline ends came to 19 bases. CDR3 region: CASSMVREGSHPQHF. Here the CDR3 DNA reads TGTGCCAGTAGTATGGTCAGGGAAGGATCACATCCCCAGCATTTT.

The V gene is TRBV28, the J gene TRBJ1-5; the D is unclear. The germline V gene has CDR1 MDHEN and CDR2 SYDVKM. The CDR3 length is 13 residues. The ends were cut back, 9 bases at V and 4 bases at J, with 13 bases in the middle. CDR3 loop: CASSTVGNQPQHF. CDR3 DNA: TGTGCCAGTAGTACTGTGGGGAATCAGCCCCAGCATTTT. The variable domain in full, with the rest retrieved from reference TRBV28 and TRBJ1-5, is DVKVTQSSRYLVKRTGEKVFLECVQDMDHENMFWYRQDPGLGLRLIYFSYDVKMKEKGDIPEGYSVSREKKERFSLILESASTNQTSMYLCASSTVGNQPQHFGDGTRLSIL.

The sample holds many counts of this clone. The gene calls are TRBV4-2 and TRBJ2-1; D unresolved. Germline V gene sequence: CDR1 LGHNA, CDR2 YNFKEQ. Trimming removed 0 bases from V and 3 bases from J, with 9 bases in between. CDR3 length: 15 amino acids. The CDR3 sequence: CASSQDPLNYNEQFF. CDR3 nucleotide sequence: TGTGCCAGCAGCCAAGATCCCCTAAACTACAATGAGCAGTTCTTC.

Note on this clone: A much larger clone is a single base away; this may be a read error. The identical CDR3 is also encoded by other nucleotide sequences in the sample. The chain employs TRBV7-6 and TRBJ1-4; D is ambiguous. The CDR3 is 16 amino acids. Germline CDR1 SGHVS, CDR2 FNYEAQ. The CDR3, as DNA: TGTGCCAGCAGCTTAGGGGTCCCCACAACTAACGAAAAACTGTTTTTT. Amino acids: CASSLGVPTTNEKLFF.

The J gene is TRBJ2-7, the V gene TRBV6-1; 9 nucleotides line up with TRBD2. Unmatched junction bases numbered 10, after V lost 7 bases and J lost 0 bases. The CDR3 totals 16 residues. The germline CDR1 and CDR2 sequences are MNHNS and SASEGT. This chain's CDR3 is CASIRAGGLGSYEQYF. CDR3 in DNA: TGTGCCAGCATTCGAGCGGGAGGTCTAGGCTCCTACGAGCAGTACTTC.

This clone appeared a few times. The CDR3 DNA reads TGTGCCAGCAGATACAGGGATTCCTACGAGCAGTACTTC. Its translation: CASRYRDSYEQYF. The chain employs TRBV6-5 and TRBJ2-7; D is perhaps TRBD1 (6 bases). CDR1 is MNHEY and CDR2 is SVGAGI in the germline V gene. The V end was cut by 6 bases, the J end by 1 base, with 10 bases between. The length of the CDR3 is 13 residues.

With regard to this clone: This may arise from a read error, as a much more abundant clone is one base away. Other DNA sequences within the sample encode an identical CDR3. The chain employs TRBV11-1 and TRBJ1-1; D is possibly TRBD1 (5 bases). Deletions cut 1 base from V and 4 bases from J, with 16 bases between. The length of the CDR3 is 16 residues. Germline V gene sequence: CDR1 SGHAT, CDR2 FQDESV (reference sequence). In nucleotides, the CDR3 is TGTGCCAGCAGCTTAGGGCAGGGTCACATGGGCACTGAAGCTTTCTTT. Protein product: CASSLGQGHMGTEAFF.

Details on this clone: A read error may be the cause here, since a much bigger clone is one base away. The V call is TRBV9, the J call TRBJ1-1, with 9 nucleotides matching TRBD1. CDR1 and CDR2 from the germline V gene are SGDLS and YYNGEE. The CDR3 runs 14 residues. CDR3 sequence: CAISVRDRDTEAFF. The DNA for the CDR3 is TGTGCCATCAGCGTCCGGGACAGGGACACTGAAGCTTTCTTT. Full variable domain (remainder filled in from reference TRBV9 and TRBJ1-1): DSGVTQTPKHLITATGQRVTLRCSPRSGDLSVYWYQQSLDQGLQFLIQYYNGEERAKGNILERFSAQQFPDLHSELNLSSLELGDSALYFCAISVRDRDTEAFFGQGTRLTVV.

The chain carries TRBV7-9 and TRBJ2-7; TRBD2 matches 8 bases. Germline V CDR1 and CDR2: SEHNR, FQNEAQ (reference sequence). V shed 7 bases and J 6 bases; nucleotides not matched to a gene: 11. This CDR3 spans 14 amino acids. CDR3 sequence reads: CASIRVREACEQYF. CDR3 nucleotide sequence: TGTGCCAGCATCCGGGTGCGGGAGGCCTGCGAGCAGTACTTC.

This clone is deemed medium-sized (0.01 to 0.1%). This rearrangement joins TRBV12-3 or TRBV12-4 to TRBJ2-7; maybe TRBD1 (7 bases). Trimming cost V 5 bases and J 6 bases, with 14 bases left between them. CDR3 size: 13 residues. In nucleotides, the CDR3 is TGTGCCAGCAGTCCAAGGAGGGGGCTCGAGCAGTACTTC. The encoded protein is CASSPRRGLEQYF.

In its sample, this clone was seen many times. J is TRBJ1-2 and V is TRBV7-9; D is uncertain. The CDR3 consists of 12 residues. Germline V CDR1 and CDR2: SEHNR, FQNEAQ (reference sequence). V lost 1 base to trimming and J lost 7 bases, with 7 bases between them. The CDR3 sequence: CASSLERGGYTF. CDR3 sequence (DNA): TGTGCCAGCAGCTTAGAACGGGGTGGCTACACCTTC.

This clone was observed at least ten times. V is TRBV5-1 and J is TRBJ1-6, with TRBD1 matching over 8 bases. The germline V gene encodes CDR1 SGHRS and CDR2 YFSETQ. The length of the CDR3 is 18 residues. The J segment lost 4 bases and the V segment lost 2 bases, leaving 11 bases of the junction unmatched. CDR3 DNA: TGCGCCAGCAGCTTTCTGCCACAGGGGGACGCGTATAATTCACCCCTCCACTTT. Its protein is CASSFLPQGDAYNSPLHF.

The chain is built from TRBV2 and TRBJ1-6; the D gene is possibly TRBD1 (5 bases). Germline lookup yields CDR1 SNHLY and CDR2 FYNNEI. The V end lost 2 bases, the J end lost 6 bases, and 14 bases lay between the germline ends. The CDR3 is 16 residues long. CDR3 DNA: TGTGCCAGCAGTGAAAGTGACAGCCGAAGTAATTCACCCCTCCACTTT. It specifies CASSESDSRSNSPLHF.

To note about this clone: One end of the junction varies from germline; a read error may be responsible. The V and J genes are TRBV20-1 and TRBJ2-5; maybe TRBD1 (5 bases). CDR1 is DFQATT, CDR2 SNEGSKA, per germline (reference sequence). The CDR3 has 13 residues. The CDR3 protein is CSARPYFEVGENF. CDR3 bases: TGCAGTGCTAGACCCTACTTTGAGGTAGGGGAAAACTTC.

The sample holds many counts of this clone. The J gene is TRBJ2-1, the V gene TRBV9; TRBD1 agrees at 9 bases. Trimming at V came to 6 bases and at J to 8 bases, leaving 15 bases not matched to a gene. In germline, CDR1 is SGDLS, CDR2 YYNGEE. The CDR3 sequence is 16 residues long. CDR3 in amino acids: CASTSTGTGTLDEQFF. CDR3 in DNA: TGTGCCAGCACCTCCACCGGGACAGGGACGTTAGATGAGCAGTTCTTC. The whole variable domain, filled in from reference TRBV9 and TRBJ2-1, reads DSGVTQTPKHLITATGQRVTLRCSPRSGDLSVYWYQQSLDQGLQFLIQYYNGEERAKGNILERFSAQQFPDLHSELNLSSLELGDSALYFCASTSTGTGTLDEQFFGPGTRLTVL.

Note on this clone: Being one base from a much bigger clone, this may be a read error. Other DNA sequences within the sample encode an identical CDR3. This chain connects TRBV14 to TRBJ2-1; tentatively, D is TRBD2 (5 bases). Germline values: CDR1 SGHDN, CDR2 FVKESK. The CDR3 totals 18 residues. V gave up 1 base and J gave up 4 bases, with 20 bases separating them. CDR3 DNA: TGTGCCAGCAGCCAAGGTTCGCGCCCGCGGGCTGCGTACAATGAGCAGTTCTTC. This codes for CASSQGSRPRAAYNEQFF.

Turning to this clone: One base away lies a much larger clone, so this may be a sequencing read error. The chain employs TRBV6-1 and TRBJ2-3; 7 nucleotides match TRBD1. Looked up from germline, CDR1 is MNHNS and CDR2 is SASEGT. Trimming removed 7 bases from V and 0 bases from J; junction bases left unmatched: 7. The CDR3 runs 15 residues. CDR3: CASTYRGLSTDTQYF. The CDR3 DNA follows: TGTGCCAGCACCTACAGGGGCCTTAGCACAGATACGCAGTATTTT.

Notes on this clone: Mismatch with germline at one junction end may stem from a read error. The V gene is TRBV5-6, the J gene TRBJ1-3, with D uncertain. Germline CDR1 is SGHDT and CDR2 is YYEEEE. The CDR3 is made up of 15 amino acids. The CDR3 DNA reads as TGTTCCAGCAGCTTGGTGTCCGCGGGAGGATACACCATATATTTT. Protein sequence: CSSSLVSAGGYTIYF.